This T cell receptor beta chain appears in the sequencing data of a study of blood T cell repertoires in COVID-19. For the study at large: T cells, B-cell-depleted T cells, or PBMCs supplied cDNA or gDNA.

Ages ranged from roughly 18 to 100 years, with residence in 24 US areas. Cohort assignment relied on participant-reported clinical history. Per the study methods: Estimation of nucleated cell counts relied on the amplification of reference gene primers. Libraries were prepared by immunoSEQ multiplex PCR; TCRdb keeps only in-frame clonotypes and omits some of them. From that table come the V and J calls and clone size; the DNA was used to work out D and trimming. The table shows about 320,000 clones, with roughly 90% occurring only once. CDR1 and CDR2 (germline): SEHNR, FQNEAQ (reference sequence). J lost 2 bases, V lost 3 bases, and 3 bases had no gene match. The CDR3 contains 15 residues.

The V gene is TRBV7-9, the J gene TRBJ2-4, with TRBD1 identical over 8 bases. The sequencing sample was made of PBMCs or T cells enriched from blood (not recorded which). The TCR originated in a man between 60 and 70 years old who had recovered from COVID-19. The CDR3, as DNA: TGTGCCAGCAGCTTGGCAGGGGGCACCAAAAACATTCAGTACTTC. Translating gives CASSLAGGTKNIQYF. The entire variable domain, with the rest obtained from reference TRBV7-9 and TRBJ2-4, is as follows: DTGVSQNPRHKITKRGQNVTFRCDPISEHNRLYWYRQTLGQGPEFLTYFQNEAQLEKSRLLSDRFSAERPKGSFSTLEIQRTEQGDSAMYLCASSLAGGTKNIQYFGAGTRLSVL.